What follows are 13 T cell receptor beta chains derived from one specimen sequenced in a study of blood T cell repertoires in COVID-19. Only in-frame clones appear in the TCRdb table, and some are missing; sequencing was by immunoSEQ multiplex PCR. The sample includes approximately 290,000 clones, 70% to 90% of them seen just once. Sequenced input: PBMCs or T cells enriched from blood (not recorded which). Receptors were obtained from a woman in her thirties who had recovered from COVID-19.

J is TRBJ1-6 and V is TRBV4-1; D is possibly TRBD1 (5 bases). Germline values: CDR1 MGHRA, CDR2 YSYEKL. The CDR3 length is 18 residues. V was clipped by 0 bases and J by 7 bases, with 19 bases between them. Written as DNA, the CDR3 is TGCGCCAGCAGCCAAGAAGGGGAGGAAGGGTTCCCCAATTCACCCCTCCACTTT. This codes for CASSQEGEEGFPNSPLHF.

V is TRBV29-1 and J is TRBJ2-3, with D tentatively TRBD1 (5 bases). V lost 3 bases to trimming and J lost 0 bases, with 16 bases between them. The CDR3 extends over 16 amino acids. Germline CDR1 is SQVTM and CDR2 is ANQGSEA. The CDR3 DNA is TGCAGCGTTGAGGTCACAGGTTCCTCTAGCACAGATACGCAGTATTTT. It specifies CSVEVTGSSSTDTQYF.

DNA of the CDR3: TGTGCCAGCAGTTACCAGCCGGGGTGGCCCCTCCACTTT. Amino acid sequence: CASSYQPGWPLHF. This chain joins TRBV6-5 and TRBJ1-6, with D unclear. V lost 2 bases to trimming and J lost 13 bases, with 12 bases between them. This CDR3 is 13 amino acids long. Germline values: CDR1 MNHEY, CDR2 SVGAGI.

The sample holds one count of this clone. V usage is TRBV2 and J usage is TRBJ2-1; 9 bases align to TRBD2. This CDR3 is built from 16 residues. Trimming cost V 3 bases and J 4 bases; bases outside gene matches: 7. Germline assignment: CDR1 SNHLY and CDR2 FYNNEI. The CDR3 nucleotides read TGTGCCAGCAGTGATGGTTGGCGGGGGGGATACAATGAGCAGTTCTTC. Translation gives CASSDGWRGGYNEQFF.

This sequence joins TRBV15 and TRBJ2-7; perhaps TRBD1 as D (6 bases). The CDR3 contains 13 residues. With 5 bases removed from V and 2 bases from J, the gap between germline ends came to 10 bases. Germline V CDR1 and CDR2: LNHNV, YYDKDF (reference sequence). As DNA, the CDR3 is TGTGCCACCAGCCCGGACAGAACCTACGAGCAGTACTTC. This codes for CATSPDRTYEQYF.

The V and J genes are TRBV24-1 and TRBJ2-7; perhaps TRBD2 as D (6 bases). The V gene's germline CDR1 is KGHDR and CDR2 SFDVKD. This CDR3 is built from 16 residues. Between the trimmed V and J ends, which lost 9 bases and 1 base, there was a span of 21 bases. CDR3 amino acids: CATSGGPRDGSYEQYF. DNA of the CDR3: TGTGCCACCTCTGGAGGGCCCCGGGACGGGTCCTACGAGCAGTACTTC.

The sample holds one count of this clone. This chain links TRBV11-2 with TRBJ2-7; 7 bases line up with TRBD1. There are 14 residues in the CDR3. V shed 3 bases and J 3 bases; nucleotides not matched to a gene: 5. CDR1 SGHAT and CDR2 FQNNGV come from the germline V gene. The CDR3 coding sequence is TGTGCCAGCAGCTTTGGGGCAGGGGGCTACGAGCAGTACTTC. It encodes CASSFGAGGYEQYF.

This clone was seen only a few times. CDR3 protein: CASSQVDLLGRDGNTIYF. Here the CDR3 DNA reads TGTGCCAGCAGCCAAGTGGACCTCTTAGGGAGGGATGGAAACACCATATATTTT. The rearrangement joins TRBV4-2 to TRBJ1-3; D unresolved. V dropped 1 base and J dropped 3 bases, with 19 bases sitting between them. Germline V gives CDR1 LGHNA, CDR2 YNFKEQ. This CDR3 is built from 18 residues.

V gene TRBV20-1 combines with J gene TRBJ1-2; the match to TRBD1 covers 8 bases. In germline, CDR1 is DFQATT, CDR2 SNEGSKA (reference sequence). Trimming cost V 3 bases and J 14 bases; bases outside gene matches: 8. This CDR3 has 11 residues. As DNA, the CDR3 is TGCAGTGCTAGGCTCCCGACAGGGGCGACCTTC. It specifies CSARLPTGATF.

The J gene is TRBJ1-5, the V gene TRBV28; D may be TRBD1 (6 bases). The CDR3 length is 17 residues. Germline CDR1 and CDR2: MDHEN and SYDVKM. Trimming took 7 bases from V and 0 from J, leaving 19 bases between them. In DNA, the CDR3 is TGTGCCAGCACCGTCCTTAGGGGGGGGGATAGCAATCAGCCCCAGCATTTT. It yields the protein CASTVLRGGDSNQPQHF.

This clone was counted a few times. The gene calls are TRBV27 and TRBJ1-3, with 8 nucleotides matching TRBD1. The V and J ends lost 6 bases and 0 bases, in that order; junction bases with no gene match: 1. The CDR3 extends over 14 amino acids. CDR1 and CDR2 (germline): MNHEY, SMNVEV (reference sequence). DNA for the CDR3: TGTGCCAGCAGGGGACAGGCCTCTGGAAACACCATATATTTT. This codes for CASRGQASGNTIYF.

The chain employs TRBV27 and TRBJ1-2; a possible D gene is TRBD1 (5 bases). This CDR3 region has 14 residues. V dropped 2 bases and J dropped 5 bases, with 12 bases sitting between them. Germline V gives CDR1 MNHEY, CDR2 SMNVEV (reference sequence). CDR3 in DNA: TGTGCCAGCAGTTTACGGGGGGGAGGATATGGCTACACCTTC. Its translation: CASSLRGGGYGYTF.

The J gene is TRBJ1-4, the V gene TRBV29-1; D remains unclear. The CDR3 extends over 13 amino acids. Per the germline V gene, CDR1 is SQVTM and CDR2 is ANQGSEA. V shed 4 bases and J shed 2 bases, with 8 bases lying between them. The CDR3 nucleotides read TGCAGCGTTGTTTTCGTTACTAATGAAAAACTGTTTTTT. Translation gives CSVVFVTNEKLFF.